This T cell receptor (beta chain) was found in a study of blood T cell repertoires in COVID-19. Study summary: From T cells, B-cell-depleted T cells, or PBMCs came the material, which was cDNA or gDNA.

V lost 3 bases and J lost 6; bases outside the gene matches: 13. Germline CDR1 and CDR2: LGHNA and YSLEER. The CDR3 has 17 amino acids. Participants were aged about 18 to 100 years from about two dozen US areas. Cohort assignment relied on participant-reported clinical history. Measured with immunoSEQ multiplex PCR; TCRdb has only the in-frame clones, and not every one. The table records approximately 200,000 clones, roughly 80% of them present only once. The rearrangement uses TRBV4-3 and TRBJ2-2, with TRBD2 identical over 7 bases. The sample consisted of PBMCs or T cells enriched from blood (not recorded which). The source is a man aged 60-69 years who had recovered from COVID-19. CDR3 residues: CASSQEVGGNIPGELFF. The CDR3 coding sequence is TGCGCCAGCAGCCAGGAGGTCGGGGGGAATATACCCGGGGAGCTGTTTTTT.